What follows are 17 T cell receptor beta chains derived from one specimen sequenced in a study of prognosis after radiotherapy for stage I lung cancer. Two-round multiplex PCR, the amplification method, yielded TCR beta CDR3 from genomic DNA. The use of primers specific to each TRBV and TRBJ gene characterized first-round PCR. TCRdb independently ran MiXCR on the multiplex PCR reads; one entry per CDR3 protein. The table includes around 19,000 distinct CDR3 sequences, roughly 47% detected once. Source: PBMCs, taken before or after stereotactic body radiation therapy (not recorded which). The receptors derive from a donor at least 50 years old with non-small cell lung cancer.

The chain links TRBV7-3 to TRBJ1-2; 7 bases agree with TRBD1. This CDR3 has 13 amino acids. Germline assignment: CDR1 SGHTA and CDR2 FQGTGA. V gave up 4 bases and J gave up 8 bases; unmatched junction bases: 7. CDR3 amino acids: CASSSQGVGGYTF. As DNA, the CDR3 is TGTGCCAGCAGCTCTCAGGGGGTCGGCGGCTACACCTTC.

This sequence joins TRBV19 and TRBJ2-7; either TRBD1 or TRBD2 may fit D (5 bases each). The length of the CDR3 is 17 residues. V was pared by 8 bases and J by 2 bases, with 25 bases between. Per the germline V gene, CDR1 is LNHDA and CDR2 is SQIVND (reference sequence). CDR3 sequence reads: CASGHKPKRGTTYEQYF. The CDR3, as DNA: TGTGCCAGTGGTCACAAACCCAAGAGGGGTACCACCTACGAGCAGTACTTC.

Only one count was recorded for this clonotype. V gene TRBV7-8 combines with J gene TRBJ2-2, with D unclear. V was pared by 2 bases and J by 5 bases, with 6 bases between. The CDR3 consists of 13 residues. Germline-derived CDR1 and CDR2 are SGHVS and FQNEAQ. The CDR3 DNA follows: TGTGCCAGCAGCTTACGGCAGACCGGGGAGCTGTTTTTT. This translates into CASSLRQTGELFF.

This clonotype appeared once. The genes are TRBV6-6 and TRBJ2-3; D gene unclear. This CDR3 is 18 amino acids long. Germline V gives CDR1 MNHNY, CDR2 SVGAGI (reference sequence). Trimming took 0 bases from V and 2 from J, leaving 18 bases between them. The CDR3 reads CASSYSIGPAKATDTQYF. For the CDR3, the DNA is TGTGCCAGCAGTTACTCGATAGGGCCGGCAAAAGCCACAGATACGCAGTATTTT.

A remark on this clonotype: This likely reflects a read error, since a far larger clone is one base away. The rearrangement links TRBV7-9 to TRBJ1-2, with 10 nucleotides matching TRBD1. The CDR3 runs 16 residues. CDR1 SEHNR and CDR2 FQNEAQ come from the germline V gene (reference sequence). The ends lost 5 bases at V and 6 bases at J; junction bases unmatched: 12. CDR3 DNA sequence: TGTGCCAGCAGCCCGGAATGGGACAGGGGAGGAGATGGCTACACCTTC. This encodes CASSPEWDRGGDGYTF.

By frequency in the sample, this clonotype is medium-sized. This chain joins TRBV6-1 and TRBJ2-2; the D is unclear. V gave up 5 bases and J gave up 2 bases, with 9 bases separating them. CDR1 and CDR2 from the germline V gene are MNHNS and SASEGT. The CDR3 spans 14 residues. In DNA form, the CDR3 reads TGTGCCAGCAGTTCTGGGATTAACACCGGGGAGCTGTTTTTT. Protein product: CASSSGINTGELFF.

CDR3 nucleotides: TGTGCCATCACCCCACGGGTTGGGAGTGGCTACACCTTC. This sequence encodes CAITPRVGSGYTF. The rearrangement links TRBV10-3 to TRBJ1-2; D unresolved. In germline, CDR1 is ENHRY, CDR2 SYGVKD. The CDR3 is made up of 13 amino acids. The V end lost 7 bases, the J end lost 7 bases, and 16 bases lay between the germline ends.

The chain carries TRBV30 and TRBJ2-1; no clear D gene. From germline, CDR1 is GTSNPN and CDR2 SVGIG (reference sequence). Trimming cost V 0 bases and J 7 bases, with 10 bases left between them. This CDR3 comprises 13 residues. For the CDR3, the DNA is TGTGCCTGGAGTGTCAGCGACTCTAATGAGCAGTTCTTC. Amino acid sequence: CAWSVSDSNEQFF.

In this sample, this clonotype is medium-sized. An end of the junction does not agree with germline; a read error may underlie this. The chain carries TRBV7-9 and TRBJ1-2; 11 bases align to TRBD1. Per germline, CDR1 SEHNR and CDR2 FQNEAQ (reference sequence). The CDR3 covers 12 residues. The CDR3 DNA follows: TGTGCCAGCAGTTCCGGACAGGGGGCGGAAAGGTTC. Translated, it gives CASSSGQGAERF.

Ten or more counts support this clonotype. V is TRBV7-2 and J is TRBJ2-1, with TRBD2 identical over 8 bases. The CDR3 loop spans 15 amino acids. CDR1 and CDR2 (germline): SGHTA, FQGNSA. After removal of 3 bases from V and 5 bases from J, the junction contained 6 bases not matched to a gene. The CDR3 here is CASSFIGGGHNEQFF. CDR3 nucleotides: TGTGCCAGCAGCTTCATCGGGGGGGGCCACAATGAGCAGTTCTTC.

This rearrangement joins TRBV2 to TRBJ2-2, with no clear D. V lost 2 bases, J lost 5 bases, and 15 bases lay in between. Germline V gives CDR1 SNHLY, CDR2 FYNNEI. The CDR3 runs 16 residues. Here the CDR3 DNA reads TGTGCCAGCAGTGAATTATGGTATCGAGGTACCGGGGAGCTGTTTTTT. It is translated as CASSELWYRGTGELFF.

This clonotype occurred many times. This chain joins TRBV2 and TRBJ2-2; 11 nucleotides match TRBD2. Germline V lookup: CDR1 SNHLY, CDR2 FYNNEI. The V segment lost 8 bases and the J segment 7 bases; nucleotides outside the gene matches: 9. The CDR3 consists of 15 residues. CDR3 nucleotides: TGTGCCAGCTCATCATTGACTAGCGGGGTCGGGGAGCTGTTTTTT. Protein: CASSSLTSGVGELFF.

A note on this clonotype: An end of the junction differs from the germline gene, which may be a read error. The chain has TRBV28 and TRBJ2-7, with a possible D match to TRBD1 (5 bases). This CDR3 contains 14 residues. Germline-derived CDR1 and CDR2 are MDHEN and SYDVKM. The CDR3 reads CAGSSARVYREQYF. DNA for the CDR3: TGTGCCGGCAGCAGCGCCAGGGTATATCGGGAGCAGTACTTC.

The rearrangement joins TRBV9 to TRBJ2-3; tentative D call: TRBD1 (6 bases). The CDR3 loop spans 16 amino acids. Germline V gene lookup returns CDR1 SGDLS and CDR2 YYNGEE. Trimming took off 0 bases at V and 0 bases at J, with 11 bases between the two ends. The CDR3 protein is CASSVAQGSSTDTQYF. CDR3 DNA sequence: TGTGCCAGCAGCGTAGCACAGGGCAGTAGCACAGATACGCAGTATTTT.

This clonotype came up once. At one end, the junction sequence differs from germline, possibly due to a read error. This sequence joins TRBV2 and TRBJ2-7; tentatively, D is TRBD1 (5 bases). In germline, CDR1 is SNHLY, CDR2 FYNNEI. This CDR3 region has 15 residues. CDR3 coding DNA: TGTGCCAGCAGGAAGACAGTTGGGTTGACATACGAGAAGTACTTC. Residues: CASRKTVGLTYEKYF.

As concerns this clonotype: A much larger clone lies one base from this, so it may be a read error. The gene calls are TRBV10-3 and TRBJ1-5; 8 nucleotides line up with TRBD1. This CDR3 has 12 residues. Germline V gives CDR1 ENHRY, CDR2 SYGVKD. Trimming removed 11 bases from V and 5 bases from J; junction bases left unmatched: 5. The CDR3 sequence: CAPWTGYQPQHF. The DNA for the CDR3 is TGTGCCCCCTGGACAGGGTATCAGCCCCAGCATTTT.

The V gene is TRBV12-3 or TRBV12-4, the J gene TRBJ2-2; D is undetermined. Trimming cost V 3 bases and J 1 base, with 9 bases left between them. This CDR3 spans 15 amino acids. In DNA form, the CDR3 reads TGTGCCAGCAGTTTTCATGGCGGGAACACCGGGGAGCTGTTTTTT. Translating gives CASSFHGGNTGELFF.